Listed below are T cell receptor beta chains from one sample, sequenced in a study of blood T cells in healthy people across ages. TCRdb fed the 5' RACE reads into MiXCR, producing one record per CDR3 protein. The table records approximately 780,000 distinct CDR3 sequences, 20% to 30% of them present only once. These data also formed part of another study, on T cells of mothers and their children.

The sequenced sample consisted of blood. Every receptor here comes from a boy aged 5-17 years in good health. Each CDR3 is given with its conserved first and last residue.

TRBV19	TRBJ1-5	CASSMTEYSNQPQHF
TRBV5-6	TRBJ2-7	CASSLSSWDNYEQYF
TRBV2	TRBJ2-1	CASSEGILSYNEQFF
TRBV15	TRBJ1-1	CATSTGVYTEAFF
TRBV20-1	TRBJ2-3	CSASPPLASTDTQYF
TRBV12-3/TRBV12-4	TRBJ2-5	CASSPDYRETQYF
TRBV5-1	TRBJ2-5	CASSSLDRGQETQYF
TRBV5-1	TRBJ2-5	CASSFSGGGQETQYF
TRBV29-1	TRBJ2-3	CSVGKGSPDTQYF
TRBV6-1	TRBJ2-7	CASSRTLAGGPYEQYF
TRBV9	TRBJ1-3	CASSVGPSGNTIYF
TRBV29-1	TRBJ2-4	CSVVSGFNIQYF
TRBV4-1	TRBJ2-1	CASSQDRRAGAYNEQFF
TRBV9	TRBJ1-2	CASSSTDRNNYGYTF
TRBV15	TRBJ1-4	CATSEPQGAVREKLFF
TRBV4-2	TRBJ1-2	CASSQGQGRNYGYTF
TRBV4-2	TRBJ1-5	CASSQDRGQPQHF
TRBV5-1	TRBJ2-7	CASSPPPGHPNYYEQYF
TRBV12-3/TRBV12-4	TRBJ2-7	CASSLGHSQSEQYF
TRBV5-5	TRBJ2-2	CASSPWDSGSGELFF
TRBV7-9	TRBJ2-5	CASSLGLAGGSSQETQYF
TRBV7-3	TRBJ2-1	CASSPLAGRAYNEQFF
TRBV7-3	TRBJ2-3	CASSSHPSTDTQYF
TRBV7-2	TRBJ1-2	CASITTPGAPGYTF
TRBV5-4	TRBJ1-5	CASSLSGYNQPQHF
TRBV11-2	.	CASSRLAAGTYEQYF
TRBV12-3/TRBV12-4	TRBJ1-2	CASDGGGKNGYTF
TRBV12-3/TRBV12-4	TRBJ2-7	CASRSGEGAYYEQYF
TRBV5-1	TRBJ1-4	CASRRTGTTNEKLFF
TRBV3-1	.	CASSRPGTGENEQFF
TRBV10-3	.	CAISESEWDQYHEQFF
TRBV30	TRBJ1-2	CAWTPGTGYGYTF
TRBV7-9	TRBJ1-5	CASSLGDQPQHF
TRBV29-1	TRBJ2-1	CSVEQDRSYNEQFF
TRBV5-1	TRBJ2-3	CASRRELADTQYF